The source of this T cell receptor beta chain is a study of blood T cell repertoires in COVID-19. About the research overall: The analysed material was cDNA or gDNA that came from T cells, B-cell-depleted T cells, or PBMCs.

In the original processing: Amplified reference gene primers provided the basis for estimating nucleated cell counts. Produced via immunoSEQ multiplex PCR; TCRdb's table is partial and in-frame only. The V and J calls and clone size come from that table; D and trimming were worked out from the DNA. The sample lists about 360,000 clones, more than 70% seen once, with roughly 1.4% in the top ten. Trimming cost V 6 bases and J 5 bases, with 10 bases left between them. The CDR3 spans 11 residues. The germline V gene encodes CDR1 DFQATT and CDR2 SNEGSKA (reference sequence). This receptor was taken from a man aged 25-40 years who had recovered from COVID-19. V gene TRBV20-1 combines with J gene TRBJ1-2; TRBD1 is a possible D gene (6 bases). What was sequenced was PBMCs or T cells enriched from blood (not recorded which). The CDR3 loop reads CSAEGVYGYTF. The CDR3 coding sequence is TGCAGTGCCGAGGGGGTGTATGGCTACACCTTC.